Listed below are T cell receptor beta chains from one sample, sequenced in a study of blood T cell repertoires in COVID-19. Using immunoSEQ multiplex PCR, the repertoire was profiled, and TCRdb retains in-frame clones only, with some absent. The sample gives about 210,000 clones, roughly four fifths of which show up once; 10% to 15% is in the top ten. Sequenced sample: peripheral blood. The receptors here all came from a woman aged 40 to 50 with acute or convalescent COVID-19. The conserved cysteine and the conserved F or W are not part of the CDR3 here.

AISGLAGPLTGYEQF,TRBV10-3,TRBJ2-1
ASRADGISYGYT,TRBV2,TRBJ1-2
ASRLTSGSTDTQY,TRBV11-2,TRBJ2-3
AWSVGLAGGLGPGELF,TRBV30,TRBJ2-2
ASLRDRGYEQY,TRBV10-2,TRBJ2-7
ASISSSGRASNEQF,TRBV5-4,TRBJ2-1
ASSRPGGVETQY,TRBV5-1,TRBJ2-5
ASSLTPNTEAF,TRBV7-3,TRBJ1-1
ASSQVLPRLVLTYEQY,TRBV3-1/TRBV3-2,TRBJ2-7
AWIDGLAGGPDTQY,TRBV30,TRBJ2-3
ASSLLAGDGYEQY,TRBV4-1,TRBJ2-7
ASSLRLISSEQY,TRBV4-1,TRBJ2-7
ASSMYREVQTGELF,TRBV7-2,TRBJ2-2
ARSDRGKYT,TRBV5-3,TRBJ1-2
ASSLVEWRGQGESPLH,TRBV7-2,TRBJ1-6
ASSLLLSNTEAF,TRBV5-8,TRBJ1-1
ASSYRDGHNEQF,TRBV6-5,TRBJ2-1
ASSQGAGQGFSKLF,TRBV3-1/TRBV3-2,TRBJ1-4
ASSAHRTASSYNEQF,TRBV2,TRBJ2-1
AWSGPGTGDNQPQH,TRBV30,TRBJ1-5
ASSVTGGDYNEQF,TRBV5-6,TRBJ2-1
ASSELTGQGSNQPQH,TRBV6-1,TRBJ1-5
ASSLRGRDTDTQY,TRBV7-6,TRBJ2-3
ASSLRTGPTEAF,TRBV27,TRBJ1-1
ASSQVEGKETQY,TRBV4-1,TRBJ2-5
ASSLAVQETQY,TRBV12-3/TRBV12-4,TRBJ2-5
ASSELEKETQY,TRBV25-1,TRBJ2-5
ASSVLAGGFYNEQF,TRBV9,TRBJ2-1
SVDGGDTQY,TRBV29-1,TRBJ2-3
ASTPPGGETQY,TRBV11-2,TRBJ2-5
ASSQEPGGISYEQY,TRBV4-3,TRBJ2-7
ASSQHSGQAQNIQY,TRBV4-3,TRBJ2-4
ASSPGQGGSPLH,TRBV18,TRBJ1-6
ASNYRGHGYT,TRBV19,TRBJ1-2
ASRLPGAGQGDQPQH,TRBV19,TRBJ1-5
ASSGAQVDTQY,TRBV2,TRBJ2-3
ASGAGPLYEQC,TRBV5-1,TRBJ2-7
ASSLAPGGGYGYT,TRBV11-1,TRBJ1-2
ASSLIGEGGYT,TRBV27,TRBJ1-2
ASSLGTGGRGDTQY,TRBV7-6,TRBJ2-3
AINQGPPETQY,TRBV10-3,TRBJ2-5
ATSDDTSGQSYNEQF,TRBV24-1,TRBJ2-1
ASSPYRGQSYEQY,TRBV4-3,TRBJ2-7